The present T cell receptor beta chain was sequenced within a study of T cell changes during pregnancy in multiple sclerosis. This table comes from immunoSEQ multiplex PCR, and its TCRdb copy is limited to in-frame clones, with some not included. In the table there are about 68,000 clones, 90% of which are singletons. The sequence was collected from a female donor with multiple sclerosis, enrolled in a pregnancy study. This specimen consisted of peripheral blood, obtained in the third trimester of pregnancy.

This CDR3 is CASSLGQGAYEQYF. CDR3 nucleotides: TGCGCCAGCAGCTTGGGACAGGGGGCGTACGAGCAGTACTTC. The chain recombines TRBV5-1 with TRBJ2-7; 10 bases agree with TRBD1. Germline CDR1 reads SGHRS; CDR2 reads YFSETQ. The CDR3 totals 14 residues. Trimming took 0 bases from V and 4 from J; bases not matched to a gene: 1.